The sample holds one count of the clone carrying this T cell receptor (beta chain). This CDR3 has 14 residues. V lost 3 bases and J lost 9, with 15 bases in between. Germline loops: CDR1 SGHTA, CDR2 FQGNSA. These data belong to a study of blood T cell repertoires in COVID-19. At the level of the study: Collection of acute and convalescent COVID-19 samples took place in the United States, Italy and Spain.

In terms of age and location, participants ranged from roughly 18 to 95 years and lived in roughly 22 US areas. Participant-given clinical history determined each cohort assignment. Authors' methods: Estimated nucleated cell counts came from reference gene primer amplification. The table came from immunoSEQ multiplex PCR; TCRdb's copy has only in-frame clones and leaves some out. Clone size and the V and J calls come from that table; the DNA yielded D and trimming. This table has around 140,000 clones, over 75% appearing once. The sequenced material came from PBMCs or T cells enriched from blood (not recorded which). V and J are TRBV7-2 and TRBJ1-5, with TRBD1 as a possible D gene (5 bases). This clonotype was sampled from a woman aged 50 to 65 who had recovered from COVID-19. DNA of the CDR3: TGTGCCAGCAGCTTCCTTGGGGGGGGTGCGCCCCAGCATTTT. This codes for CASSFLGGGAPQHF.